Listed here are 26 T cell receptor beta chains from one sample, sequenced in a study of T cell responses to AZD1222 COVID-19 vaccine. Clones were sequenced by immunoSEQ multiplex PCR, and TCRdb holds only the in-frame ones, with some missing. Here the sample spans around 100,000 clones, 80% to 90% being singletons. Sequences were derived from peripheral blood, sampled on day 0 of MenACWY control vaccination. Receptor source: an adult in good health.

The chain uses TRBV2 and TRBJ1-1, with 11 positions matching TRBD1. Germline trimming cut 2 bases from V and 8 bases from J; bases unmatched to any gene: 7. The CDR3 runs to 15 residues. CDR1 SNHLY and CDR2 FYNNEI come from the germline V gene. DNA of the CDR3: TGTGCCAGCAGTGAATTTGGACAGGGGGCGCCAGAAGCTTTCTTT. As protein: CASSEFGQGAPEAFF.

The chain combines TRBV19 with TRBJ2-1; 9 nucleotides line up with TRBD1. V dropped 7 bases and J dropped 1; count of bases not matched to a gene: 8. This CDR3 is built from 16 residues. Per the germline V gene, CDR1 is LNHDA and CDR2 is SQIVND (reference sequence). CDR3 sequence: CASNLGGQGSYNEQFF. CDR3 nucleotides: TGTGCCAGTAACCTGGGGGGACAGGGTTCCTACAATGAGCAGTTCTTC. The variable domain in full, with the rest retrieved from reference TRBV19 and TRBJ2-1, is DGGITQSPKYLFRKEGQNVTLSCEQNLNHDAMYWYRQDPGQGLRLIYYSQIVNDFQKGDIAEGYSVSREKKESFPLTVTSAQKNPTAFYLCASNLGGQGSYNEQFFGPGTRLTVL.

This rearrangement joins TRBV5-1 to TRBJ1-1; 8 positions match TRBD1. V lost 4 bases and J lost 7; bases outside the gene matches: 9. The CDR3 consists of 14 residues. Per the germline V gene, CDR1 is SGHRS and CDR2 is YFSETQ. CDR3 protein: CASSLRGQVVEAFF. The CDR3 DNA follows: TGCGCCAGCAGCCTAAGGGGACAGGTAGTTGAAGCTTTCTTT.

CDR3 loop: CASSVRSQETQYF. The DNA for the CDR3 is TGTGCCAGCAGCGTAAGAAGCCAAGAGACCCAGTACTTC. The chain links TRBV9 to TRBJ2-5; no reliable D call. This CDR3 is built from 13 residues. CDR1 and CDR2 (germline): SGDLS, YYNGEE. Trimming cost V 1 base and J 1 base, with 5 bases left between them. Full variable domain (remainder filled in from reference TRBV9 and TRBJ2-5): DSGVTQTPKHLITATGQRVTLRCSPRSGDLSVYWYQQSLDQGLQFLIQYYNGEERAKGNILERFSAQQFPDLHSELNLSSLELGDSALYFCASSVRSQETQYFGPGTRLLVL.

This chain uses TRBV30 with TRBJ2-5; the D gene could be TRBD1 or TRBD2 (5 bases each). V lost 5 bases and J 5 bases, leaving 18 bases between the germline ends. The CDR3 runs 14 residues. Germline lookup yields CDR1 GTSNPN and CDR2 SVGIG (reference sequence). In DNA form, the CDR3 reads TGTGCCTGGGGGCCCGGGCAGGGAGTGGAGACCCAGTACTTC. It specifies CAWGPGQGVETQYF. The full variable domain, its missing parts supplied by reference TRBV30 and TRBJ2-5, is SQTIHQWPATLVQPVGSPLSLECTVEGTSNPNLYWYRQAAGRGLQLLFYSVGIGQISSEVPQNLSASRPQDRQFILSSKKLLLSDSGFYLCAWGPGQGVETQYFGPGTRLLVL.

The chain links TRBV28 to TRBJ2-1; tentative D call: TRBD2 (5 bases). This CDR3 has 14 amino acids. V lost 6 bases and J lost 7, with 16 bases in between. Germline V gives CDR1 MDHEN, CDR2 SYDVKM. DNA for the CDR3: TGTGCCAGCAGCCTGGACTCCGATTTAAATGAGCAGTTCTTC. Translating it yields CASSLDSDLNEQFF.

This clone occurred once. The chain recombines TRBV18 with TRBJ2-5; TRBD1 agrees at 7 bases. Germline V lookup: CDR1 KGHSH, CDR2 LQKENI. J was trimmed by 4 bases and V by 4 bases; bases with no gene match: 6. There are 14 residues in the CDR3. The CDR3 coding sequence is TGTGCCAGCTCACGGGACAGCCATTCAGAGACCCAGTACTTC. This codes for CASSRDSHSETQYF.

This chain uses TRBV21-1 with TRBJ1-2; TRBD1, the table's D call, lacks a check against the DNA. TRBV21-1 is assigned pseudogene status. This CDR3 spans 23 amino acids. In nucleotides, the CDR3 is TGTGCCAGCAGCAAATGGACCCAAGGATCCCCAACGATAAATTTTCAGGGGACCTATGGCTACACCTTC. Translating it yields CASSKWTQGSPTINFQGTYGYTF.

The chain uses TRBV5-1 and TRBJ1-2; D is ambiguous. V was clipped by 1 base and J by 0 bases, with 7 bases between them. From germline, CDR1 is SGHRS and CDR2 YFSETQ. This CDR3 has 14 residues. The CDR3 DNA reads TGCGCCAGCAGCTTGACGGATACTAACTATGGCTACACCTTC. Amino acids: CASSLTDTNYGYTF.

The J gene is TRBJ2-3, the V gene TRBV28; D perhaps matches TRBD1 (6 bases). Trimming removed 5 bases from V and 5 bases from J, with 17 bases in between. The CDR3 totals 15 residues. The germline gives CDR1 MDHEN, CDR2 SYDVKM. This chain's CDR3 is CASSLPGQGGDTQYF. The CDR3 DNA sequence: TGTGCCAGCAGTCTTCCGGGACAAGGGGGAGATACGCAGTATTTT.

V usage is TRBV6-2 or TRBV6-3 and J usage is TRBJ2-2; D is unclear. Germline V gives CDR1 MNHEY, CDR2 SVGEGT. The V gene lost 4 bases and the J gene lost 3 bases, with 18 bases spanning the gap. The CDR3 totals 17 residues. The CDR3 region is CASSSVPTLVDTGELFF. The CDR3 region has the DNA TGTGCCAGCAGTTCGGTGCCAACTCTGGTAGACACCGGGGAGCTGTTTTTT.

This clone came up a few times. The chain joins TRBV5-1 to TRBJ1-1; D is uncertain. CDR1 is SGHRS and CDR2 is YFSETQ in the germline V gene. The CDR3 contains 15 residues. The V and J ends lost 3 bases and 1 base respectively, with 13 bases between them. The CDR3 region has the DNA TGCGCCAGCAGCTCTTCTCAAGGGAGGAACACTGAAGCTTTCTTT. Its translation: CASSSSQGRNTEAFF.

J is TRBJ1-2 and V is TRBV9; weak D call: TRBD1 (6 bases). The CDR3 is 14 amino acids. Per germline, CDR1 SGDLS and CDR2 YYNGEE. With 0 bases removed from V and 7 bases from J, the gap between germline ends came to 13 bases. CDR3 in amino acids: CASSVGAGVGGYTF. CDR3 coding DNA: TGTGCCAGCAGCGTAGGGGCAGGGGTAGGTGGCTACACCTTC.

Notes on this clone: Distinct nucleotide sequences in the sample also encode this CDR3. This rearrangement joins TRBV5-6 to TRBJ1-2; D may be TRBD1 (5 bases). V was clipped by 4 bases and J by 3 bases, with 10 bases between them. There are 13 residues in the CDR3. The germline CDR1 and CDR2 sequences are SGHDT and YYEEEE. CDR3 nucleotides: TGTGCCAGCAGCCCGGACATTTACTATGGCTACACCTTC. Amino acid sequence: CASSPDIYYGYTF.

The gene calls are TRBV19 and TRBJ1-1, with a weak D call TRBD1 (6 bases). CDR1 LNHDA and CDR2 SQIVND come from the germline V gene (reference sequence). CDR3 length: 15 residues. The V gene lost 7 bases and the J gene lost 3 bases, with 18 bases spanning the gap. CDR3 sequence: CASTRTANIYTEAFF. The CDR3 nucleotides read TGTGCCAGTACCAGGACAGCCAATATTTACACTGAAGCTTTCTTT. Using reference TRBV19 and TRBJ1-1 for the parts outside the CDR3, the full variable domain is DGGITQSPKYLFRKEGQNVTLSCEQNLNHDAMYWYRQDPGQGLRLIYYSQIVNDFQKGDIAEGYSVSREKKESFPLTVTSAQKNPTAFYLCASTRTANIYTEAFFGQGTRLTVV.

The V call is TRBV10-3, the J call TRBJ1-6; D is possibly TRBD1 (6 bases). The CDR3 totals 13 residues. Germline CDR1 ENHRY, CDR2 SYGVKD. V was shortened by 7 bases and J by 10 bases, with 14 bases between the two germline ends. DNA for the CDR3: TGTGCCATCACCTCGGGGGCGGAATCACCCCTCCACTTT. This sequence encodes CAITSGAESPLHF.

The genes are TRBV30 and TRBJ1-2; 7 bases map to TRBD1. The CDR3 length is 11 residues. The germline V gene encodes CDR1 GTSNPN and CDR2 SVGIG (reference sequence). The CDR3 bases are TGTGGTTCCCGGGACAGTCAGTCATCCACCTTC. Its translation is CGSRDSQSSTF.

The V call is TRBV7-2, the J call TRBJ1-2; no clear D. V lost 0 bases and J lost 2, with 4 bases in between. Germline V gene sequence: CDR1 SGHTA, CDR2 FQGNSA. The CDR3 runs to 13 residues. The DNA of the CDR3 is TGTGCCAGCAGCTTAGCAGGGAACTATGGCTACACCTTC. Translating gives CASSLAGNYGYTF.

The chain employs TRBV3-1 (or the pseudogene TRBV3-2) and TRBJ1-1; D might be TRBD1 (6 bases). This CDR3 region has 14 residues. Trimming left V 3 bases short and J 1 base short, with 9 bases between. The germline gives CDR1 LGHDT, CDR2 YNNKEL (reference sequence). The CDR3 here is CASSHPGANTEAFF. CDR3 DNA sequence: TGTGCCAGCAGCCATCCGGGGGCGAACACTGAAGCTTTCTTT.

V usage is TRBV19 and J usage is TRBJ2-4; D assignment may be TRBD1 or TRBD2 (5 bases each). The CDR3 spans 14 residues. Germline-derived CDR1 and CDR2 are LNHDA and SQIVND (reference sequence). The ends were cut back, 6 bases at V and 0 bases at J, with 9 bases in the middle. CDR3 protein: CASSRGEAKNIQYF. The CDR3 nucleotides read TGTGCCAGTAGCAGAGGGGAAGCCAAAAACATTCAGTACTTC.

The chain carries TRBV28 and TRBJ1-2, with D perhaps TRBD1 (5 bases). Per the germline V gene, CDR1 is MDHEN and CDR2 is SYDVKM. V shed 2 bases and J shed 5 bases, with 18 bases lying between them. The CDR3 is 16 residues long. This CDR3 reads CASSLAGNRPGYGYTF. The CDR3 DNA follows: TGTGCCAGCAGTTTAGCAGGGAATAGACCTGGGTATGGCTACACCTTC.

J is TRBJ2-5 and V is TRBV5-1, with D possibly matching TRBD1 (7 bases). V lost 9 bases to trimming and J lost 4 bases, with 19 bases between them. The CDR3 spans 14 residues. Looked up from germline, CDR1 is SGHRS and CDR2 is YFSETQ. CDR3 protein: CATSPGGPGETQYF. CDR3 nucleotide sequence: TGCGCCACCAGTCCAGGGGGGCCGGGAGAGACCCAGTACTTC.

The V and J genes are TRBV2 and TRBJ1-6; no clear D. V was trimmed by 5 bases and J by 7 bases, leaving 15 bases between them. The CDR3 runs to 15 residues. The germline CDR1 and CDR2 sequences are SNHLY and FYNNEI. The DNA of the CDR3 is TGTGCCAGCAGTCCGAACGGCGAGAGAAATTCACCCCTCCACTTT. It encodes CASSPNGERNSPLHF.

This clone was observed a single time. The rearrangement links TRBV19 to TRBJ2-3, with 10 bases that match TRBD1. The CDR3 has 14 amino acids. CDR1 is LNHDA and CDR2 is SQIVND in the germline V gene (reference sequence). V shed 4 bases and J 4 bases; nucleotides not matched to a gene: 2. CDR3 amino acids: CASSTGQGADTQYF. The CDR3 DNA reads TGTGCCAGTAGTACCGGACAGGGGGCAGATACGCAGTATTTT.

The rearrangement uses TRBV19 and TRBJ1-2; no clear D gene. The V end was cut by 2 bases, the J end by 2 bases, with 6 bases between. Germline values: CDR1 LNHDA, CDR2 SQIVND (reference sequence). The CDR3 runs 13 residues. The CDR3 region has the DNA TGTGCCAGTAGTATACGGGCGAACTATGGCTACACCTTC. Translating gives CASSIRANYGYTF.

The CDR3 DNA follows: TGTGCCAGCAGTCCCGGGACTAGCGACTGGACCTACAATGAGCAGTTCTTC. This gives the protein CASSPGTSDWTYNEQFF. The chain carries TRBV6-2 or TRBV6-3 and TRBJ2-1; 10 bases align to TRBD2. After removal of 5 bases from V and 2 bases from J, the junction contained 9 bases not matched to a gene. This CDR3 contains 17 residues. Germline V lookup: CDR1 MNHEY, CDR2 SVGEGT.